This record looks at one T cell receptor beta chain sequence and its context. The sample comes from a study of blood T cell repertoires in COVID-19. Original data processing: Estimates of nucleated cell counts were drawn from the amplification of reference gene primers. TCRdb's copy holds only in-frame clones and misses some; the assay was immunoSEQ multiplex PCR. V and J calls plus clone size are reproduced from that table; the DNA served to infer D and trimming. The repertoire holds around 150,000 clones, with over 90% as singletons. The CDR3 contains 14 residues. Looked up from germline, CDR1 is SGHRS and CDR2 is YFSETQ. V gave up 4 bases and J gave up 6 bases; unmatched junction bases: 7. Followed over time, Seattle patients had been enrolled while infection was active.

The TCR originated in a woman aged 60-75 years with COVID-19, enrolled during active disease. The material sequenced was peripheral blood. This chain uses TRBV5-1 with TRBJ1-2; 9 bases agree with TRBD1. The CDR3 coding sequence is TGCGCCAGCAGCGAGACAGGGGGAAGGGATGGCTACACCTTC. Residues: CASSETGGRDGYTF.